A selection of T cell receptor beta chains follows, all from one sample in a study of T cell clones after liver transplantation. Sequencing used immunoSEQ multiplex PCR; TCRdb keeps in-frame clones, though not all of them. The sample includes some 15,000 clones, about 90% of them seen just once. Here the sequenced sample was CD8+ T cells from blood, taken before liver transplant. Receptors were obtained from a human donor who received a liver transplant. The CDR3 runs from the conserved cysteine through the conserved F or W. D genes are given only for firm matches. Size is omitted from some rows. Given values are once, few, many or a class for expanded clones.

clone_size,d_call,v_call,j_call,cdr3_aa,cdr3_nt
NA,NA,TRBV27,TRBJ1-1,CASSSFGGNTEAFF,TGTGCCAGCAGTTCCTTCGGTGGGAACACTGAAGCTTTCTTT
NA,NA,TRBV25-1,TRBJ1-2,CASSPDLQGYTF,TGTGCCAGCAGCCCGGACCTTCAAGGCTACACCTTC
NA,NA,TRBV7-9,TRBJ1-1,CASSLHNTEAFF,TGTGCCAGCAGCTTACATAACACTGAAGCTTTCTTT
NA,TRBD1,TRBV28,TRBJ1-5,CASSPLTGASNQPQHF,TGTGCCAGCAGTCCACTAACAGGGGCGAGCAATCAGCCCCAGCATTTT
NA,TRBD2,TRBV27,TRBJ2-1,CASSLSVAGSYNEQFF,TGTGCCAGCAGTTTATCTGTAGCGGGCTCCTACAATGAGCAGTTCTTC
few,TRBD1,TRBV4-2,TRBJ1-5,CASSGQGGNQPQHF,TGTGCCAGCAGCGGACAGGGAGGCAATCAGCCCCAGCATTTT
NA,NA,TRBV28,TRBJ2-7,CASEGEVTYEQYF,TGTGCCAGCGAGGGCGAAGTAACCTACGAGCAGTACTTC
NA,NA,TRBV18,TRBJ1-5,CASSPRKASGSGQTLQPQHF,TGTGCCAGCTCACCGAGGAAGGCGTCAGGGTCCGGACAAACCCTTCAGCCCCAGCATTTT
NA,NA,TRBV6-1,TRBJ2-5,CASSEYKGSVETQYF,TGTGCCAGCAGTGAGTACAAGGGGTCGGTTGAGACCCAGTACTTC
NA,NA,TRBV7-3,TRBJ1-2,CASSLVEGPYGYTF,TGTGCCAGCAGCTTAGTGGAGGGCCCCTATGGCTACACCTTC
few,NA,TRBV29-1,TRBJ2-1,CSVLEVEQFF,TGCAGCGTTTTGGAGGTTGAGCAGTTCTTC
once,NA,TRBV11-3,TRBJ2-4,CASSLSPGASEYF,TGTGCCAGCAGCTTAAGTCCGGGGGCGTCGGAGTACTTC
NA,NA,TRBV6-5,TRBJ1-3,CASSAGTTGNTIYF,TGTGCCAGCAGCGCCGGGACGACTGGAAACACCATATATTTT
NA,NA,TRBV7-8,TRBJ2-2,CASAWGRNTGELFF,TGTGCCAGCGCTTGGGGGCGAAACACCGGGGAGCTGTTTTTT
NA,TRBD1,TRBV5-1,TRBJ2-7,CASSTYSGTATYEQYF,TGCGCCAGCAGCACATACTCCGGGACAGCTACCTACGAGCAGTACTTC
medium-sized,TRBD1,TRBV4-3,TRBJ1-2,CASSPNLETGGANYGYTF,TGCGCCAGCAGCCCGAACTTAGAGACAGGGGGCGCGAACTATGGCTACACCTTC
once,TRBD2,TRBV7-9,TRBJ2-1,CASSDPSGRYNEQFF,TGTGCCAGCAGCGATCCTAGCGGGAGGTACAATGAGCAGTTCTTC
NA,NA,TRBV7-8,TRBJ2-1,CASSFKTRDSNNEQFF,TGTGCCAGCAGCTTCAAAACTAGAGACAGTAACAATGAGCAGTTCTTC
NA,NA,TRBV9,TRBJ1-1,CASSVGGSTEAFF,TGTGCCAGCAGCGTAGGGGGTTCCACTGAAGCTTTCTTT
NA,NA,TRBV7-6,TRBJ2-1,CASSPRGGDNEQFF,TGTGCCAGCAGCCCTAGAGGGGGGGACAATGAGCAGTTCTTC